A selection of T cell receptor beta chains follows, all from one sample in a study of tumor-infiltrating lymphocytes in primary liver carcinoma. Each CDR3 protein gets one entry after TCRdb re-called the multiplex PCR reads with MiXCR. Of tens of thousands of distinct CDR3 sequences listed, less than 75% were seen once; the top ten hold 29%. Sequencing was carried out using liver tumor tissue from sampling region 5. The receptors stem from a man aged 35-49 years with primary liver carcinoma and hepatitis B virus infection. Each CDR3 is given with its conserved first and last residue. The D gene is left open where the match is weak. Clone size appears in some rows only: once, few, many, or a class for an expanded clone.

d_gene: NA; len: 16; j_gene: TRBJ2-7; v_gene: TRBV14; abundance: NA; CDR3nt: TGTGCCAGCAGCCTCGGGGGGACAGGAACTGCCTACGAACAGTACTTC; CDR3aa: CASSLGGTGTAYEQYF
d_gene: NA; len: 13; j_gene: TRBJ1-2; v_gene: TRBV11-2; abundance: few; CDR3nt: TGTGCCAGCAGCTTAGAGGGGAACTGCGGCTACGCCTTC; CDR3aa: CASSLEGNCGYAF
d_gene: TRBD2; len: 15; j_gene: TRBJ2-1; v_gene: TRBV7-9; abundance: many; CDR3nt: TGTGCCAGCAGCTTAATGGGGACTAGCGTGAATGAGCAGTTCTTC; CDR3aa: CASSLMGTSVNEQFF
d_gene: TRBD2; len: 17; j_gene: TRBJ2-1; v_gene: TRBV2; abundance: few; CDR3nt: TGTGCCAGCAGCCCCCCCGGGACTAGCGGAACCTACAATGAGCAGTTCTTC; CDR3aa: CASSPPGTSGTYNEQFF
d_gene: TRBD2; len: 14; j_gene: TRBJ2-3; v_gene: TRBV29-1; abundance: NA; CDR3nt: TGCAGCGTGTCGCTAGCGGAAAGCACAGATACACAGTATTTT; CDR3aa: CSVSLAESTDTQYF
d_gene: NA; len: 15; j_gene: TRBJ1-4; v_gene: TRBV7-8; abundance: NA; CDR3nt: TGTGCCAGCAGCCCACTGGAGGGGCGAGGCGAAAAACTGGTTTTT; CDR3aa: CASSPLEGRGEKLVF
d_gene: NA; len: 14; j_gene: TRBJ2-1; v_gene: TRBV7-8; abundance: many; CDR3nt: TGTGCCAGCAGCTCTCGTTCGGAGTACGGAGAGCAGTTCTTC; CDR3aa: CASSSRSEYGEQFF
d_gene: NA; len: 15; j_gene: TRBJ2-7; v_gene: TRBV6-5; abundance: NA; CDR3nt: TGTGCCAGTAGTTACTCGTTAACAGGGTCCTACGAGCAGTGCTTC; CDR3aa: CASSYSLTGSYEQCF
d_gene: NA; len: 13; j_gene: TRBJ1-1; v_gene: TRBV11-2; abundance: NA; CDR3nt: TGTGCCAACAGCTCAATACGGAACGGGGAAGCTTTCTTT; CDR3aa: CANSSIRNGEAFF
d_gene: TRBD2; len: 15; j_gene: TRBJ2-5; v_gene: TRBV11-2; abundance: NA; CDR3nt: TGTACCAGCGGCGACCTGACAGGAGCGGGAGAGACCCGGTACTTC; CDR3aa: CTSGDLTGAGETRYF
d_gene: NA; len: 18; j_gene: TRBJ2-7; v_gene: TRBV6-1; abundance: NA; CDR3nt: TGTGCCAGCAGTGCTACTGGCGGCTGGCGCCCGGCCTCCTACGAGCAGTACTTC; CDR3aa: CASSATGGWRPASYEQYF
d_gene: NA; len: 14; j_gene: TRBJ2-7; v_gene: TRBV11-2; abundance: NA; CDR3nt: TGTGCCAGCAGCTTATCTAACATTGCCTACGAGCAGTATTTC; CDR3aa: CASSLSNIAYEQYF
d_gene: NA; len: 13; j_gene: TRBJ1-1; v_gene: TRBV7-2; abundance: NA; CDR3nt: TGTGCCAGCAGCTTAGGGGATGGACAGAGAGCTTTCTTT; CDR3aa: CASSLGDGQRAFF
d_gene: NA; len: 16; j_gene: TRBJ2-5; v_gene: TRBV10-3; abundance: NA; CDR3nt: TGTGCCATCAGACCCCCCTTGGGCCACCCAGTTGAGATCCGGTACTTC; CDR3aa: CAIRPPLGHPVEIRYF
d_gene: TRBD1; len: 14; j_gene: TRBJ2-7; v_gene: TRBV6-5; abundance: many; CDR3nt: TGTGCCAGCAGTTACAAGGGGGCCACCTACGAGCAGTACTTC; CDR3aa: CASSYKGATYEQYF
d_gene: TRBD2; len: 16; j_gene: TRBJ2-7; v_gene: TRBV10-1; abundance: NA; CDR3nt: TGCGCCAGCAGTGAGTTGGAAGTAGCGGGAGCGGTGGAGCAGTACTTC; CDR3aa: CASSELEVAGAVEQYF
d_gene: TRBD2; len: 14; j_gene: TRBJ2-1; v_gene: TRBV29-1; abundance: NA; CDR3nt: TGCAGTGTTGTAGGCAGCGGGAGAGGGGATGAGCAGTTCTTC; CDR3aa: CSVVGSGRGDEQFF
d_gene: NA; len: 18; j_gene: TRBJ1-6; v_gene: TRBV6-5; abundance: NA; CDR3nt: TGTGCCAGCAGTTACTTTTCGGCAGGGGACTCCTATAATTCACCCCTCCACTTT; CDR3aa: CASSYFSAGDSYNSPLHF
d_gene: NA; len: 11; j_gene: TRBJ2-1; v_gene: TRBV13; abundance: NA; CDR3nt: TGTGCCAATAGCTTAGTACAGGGGGGGACCTTC; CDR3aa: CANSLVQGGTF
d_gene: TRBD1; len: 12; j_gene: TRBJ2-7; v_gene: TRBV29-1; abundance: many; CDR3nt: TGCAGCGTTGGGAGGACAGGGAACGAGCAGTACTTC; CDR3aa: CSVGRTGNEQYF
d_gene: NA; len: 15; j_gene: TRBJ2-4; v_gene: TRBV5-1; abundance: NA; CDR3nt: TGCGCCAGCAGCTCCAGTCTGGGGGGCAGGGACATTCAGTACTTC; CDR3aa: CASSSSLGGRDIQYF
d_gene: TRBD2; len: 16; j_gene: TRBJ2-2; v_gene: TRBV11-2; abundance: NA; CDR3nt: TGTGCCAGCATCTTAATGGCGCTAGCGGGAACCGGGAAGCTGTTTTTT; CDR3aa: CASILMALAGTGKLFF
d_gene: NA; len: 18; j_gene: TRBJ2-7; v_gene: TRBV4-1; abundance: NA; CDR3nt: NA; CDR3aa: CASSFGQGAPEIPYEQCF
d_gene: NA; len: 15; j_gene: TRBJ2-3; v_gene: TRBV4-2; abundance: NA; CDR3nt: TGTGCCAGCAGCCAAGAAAGGATAGGGTATGATACGCAGTATTTT; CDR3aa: CASSQERIGYDTQYF